Presented here are 4 T cell receptor beta chains from one specimen sequenced in a study of response to subunit inactivated influenza vaccine. TCRdb fed the RT-PCR reads into MiXCR, producing one record per CDR3 protein. The data hold about 700,000 distinct CDR3 sequences, with approximately 14% observed a single time. This specimen was PBMCs from blood, taken 11 to 12 days after vaccination. These receptors were taken from a man aged 50 to 60 who received an inactivated influenza vaccine.

In this sample, this clonotype turned up a few times. The chain has TRBV4-3 and TRBJ2-1, with TRBD2 matching 12 bases. J lost 12 bases, V lost 0 bases, and 6 bases had no gene match. CDR3 length equals 15 residues. The germline CDR1 and CDR2 sequences are LGHNA and YSLEER. Written as DNA, the CDR3 is TGCGCCAGCAGCCAAGATCGTTTGACTAGCGGGAGGCAGTTCTTC. It encodes CASSQDRLTSGRQFF.

The table lists this clonotype with a few counts. DNA of the CDR3: TGTGCCAGCAGAGTACAGGGGCCTAACACCGGGGAGCTGTTTTTT. Encoded protein: CASRVQGPNTGELFF. The chain has TRBV2 and TRBJ2-2; TRBD1 matches 7 bases. The J segment lost 2 bases and the V segment lost 6 bases, leaving 6 bases of the junction unmatched. The CDR3 extends over 15 amino acids. Germline CDR1 is SNHLY and CDR2 is FYNNEI.

The table lists this clonotype with many counts. The genes are TRBV12-3 or TRBV12-4 and TRBJ1-3; D remains ambiguous. Trimming stripped 2 bases from V and 0 bases from J, with 8 bases between. This CDR3 has 15 amino acids. The CDR3 nucleotides read TGTGCCAGCAGTTTATTCGGTAGCTCTGGAAACACCATATATTTT. Amino acid sequence: CASSLFGSSGNTIYF.

This clonotype was observed a few times. The chain has TRBV28 and TRBJ1-5; D remains unclear. CDR1 is MDHEN and CDR2 is SYDVKM in the germline V gene. CDR3 size: 15 residues. Trimming removed 6 bases at V and 0 bases at J, with 12 bases between. The CDR3 is CASSSNHYSNQPQHF. The CDR3 DNA reads as TGTGCCAGCAGCAGCAACCACTATAGCAATCAGCCCCAGCATTTT.